This T cell receptor (beta chain) was observed in a study of blood T cells in healthy people across ages. Study results and caveats: Diversity estimated from one million T cells was considered an underestimate.

Donor samples were obtained from healthy Caucasian individuals from Russia, aged about 6 to 90. Each sample yielded at least 6 micrograms of PBMC total RNA. Concerning this clonotype itself: Antigen: not known.

Alongside a J-beta primer mix, a sample-barcoded 5' primer served in a second PCR lasting roughly 6 to 11 cycles. Using its own MiXCR run on the 5' RACE reads, TCRdb lists one record per CDR3 protein. In the table there are 1.5 million to 2 million distinct CDR3 sequences, roughly 30% of which are singletons. Sequencing input: blood. The receptor comes from a woman aged 30 to 39 in good health.

CDR3 DNA sequence: TGTGCCAGCAGTCCCCGTGGAGGGAACACCGGGGAGCTGTTTTTT. Translated: CASSPRGGNTGELFF. The V and J genes are TRBV12-3 or TRBV12-4 and TRBJ2-2; TRBD2 might be the D (5 bases). V dropped 5 bases and J dropped 1 base, with 11 bases sitting between them. The CDR3 is 15 amino acids.